This TCR beta chain emerged from a study of human CD8 memory T cell subsets. On this clonotype: Its antigen is still unknown.

Study-level findings and limits: High, similar diversity marked stem-like memory and precursor exhausted T cells but not effector memory cells.

UMI-labeled 5' RACE was used, and it produced the TCR beta libraries. TCRdb re-called the 5' RACE reads; one entry per CDR3 protein, DNA not given. The sample holds some 10,000 distinct CDR3 sequences. The phenotype assigned to stem-like memory CD8+ T cells (TSTEM) was CCR7+ PD-1- TIGIT-. Extraction of RNA, which was performed with an RNeasy Mini Kit, drew on duplicate vials of fewer than 160,000 sorted CD8+ T cells per subset. The CDR3 totals 13 residues. Germline CDR1 and CDR2: DFQATT and SNEGSKA (reference sequence). J is TRBJ1-1 and V is TRBV20-1; without DNA, the TCRdb call of TRBD1 cannot be checked. Sequencing input: CD8+ stem-like memory T cells (TSCM and TCM) sorted from PBMCs. Stated subset: stem-like memory CD8 T cells (TSTEM), CCR7+ PD-1- TIGIT-. The source is a human donor in good health. The chain's CDR3 is CSARERGFTEAFF.